One sample yielded the 17 T cell receptor beta chains listed below, sequenced in a study of T-cell reconstitution after alpha-beta-depleted transplantation in children. Researchers prepared the TCRbeta library using unique molecular identifiers, the study reports. TCRdb passed the PCR reads through MiXCR, listing each CDR3 protein once. The table shows 600,000 to 700,000 distinct CDR3 sequences, with around 17% occurring only once. Material: PBMCs from the stem cell graft donor, obtained from the stem cell graft. These receptors were collected from a human donor who donated a stem cell graft to a child with acute myeloid leukemia.

V is TRBV15 and J is TRBJ1-4, with a possible D match to TRBD1 (6 bases). This CDR3 has 15 amino acids. Per germline, CDR1 LNHNV and CDR2 YYDKDF (reference sequence). The ends were cut back, 0 bases at V and 5 bases at J, with 10 bases in the middle. The CDR3 here is CATSRDLGQNEKLFF. The CDR3 DNA reads as TGTGCCACCAGCAGAGATCTAGGACAGAATGAAAAACTGTTTTTT.

This chain connects TRBV7-2 to TRBJ2-1; D unclear. The CDR3 is 14 residues long. The V end lost 1 base, the J end lost 6 bases, and 10 bases lay between the germline ends. Germline V gene lookup returns CDR1 SGHTA and CDR2 FQGNSA. The CDR3 region has the DNA TGTGCCAGCAGCTTAGTACTTCCGGGCAATGAGCAGTTCTTC. As protein: CASSLVLPGNEQFF.

At least ten counts were recorded for this clonotype. The chain links TRBV12-3 or TRBV12-4 to TRBJ2-3; unclear D gene. This CDR3 is 15 amino acids long. V lost 4 bases to trimming and J lost 0 bases, with 11 bases between them. CDR3 sequence: CASSSRELSTDTQYF. CDR3 sequence (DNA): TGTGCCAGCAGTTCTAGGGAACTTAGCACAGATACGCAGTATTTT.

At least ten counts were recorded for this clonotype. The V call is TRBV28, the J call TRBJ1-2, with a tentative D call TRBD1 (5 bases). The CDR3 is 13 residues long. Germline V gene sequence: CDR1 MDHEN, CDR2 SYDVKM. Between the trimmed V and J ends, which lost 7 bases and 7 bases, there was a span of 16 bases. The CDR3 region is CASTLLQGSGYTF. Written as DNA, the CDR3 is TGTGCCAGCACCCTCCTGCAGGGAAGTGGCTACACCTTC.

This clonotype was counted a few times. V gene TRBV7-9 combines with J gene TRBJ2-7, with 9 bases that match TRBD1. Germline V gene data show CDR1 as SEHNR and CDR2 as FQNEAQ (reference sequence). This CDR3 region has 14 residues. With 1 base clipped from V and 7 bases from J, the junction kept 5 bases outside the gene matches. The CDR3 reads CASSLGTGVSEQYV. CDR3 in DNA: TGTGCCAGCAGCTTAGGGACAGGGGTGAGTGAGCAGTACGTC.

In this sample, this clonotype turned up many times. CDR3 coding DNA: TGTGCCAGCAGTTTAGCGGGGCGGGAAGAGACCCAGTACTTC. The encoded protein is CASSLAGREETQYF. The chain couples TRBV12-3 or TRBV12-4 to TRBJ2-5, with D perhaps TRBD1 or TRBD2 (5 bases each). Trimming shortened V by 0 bases and J by 3 bases, and 8 bases separated the two germline ends. This CDR3 region has 14 residues.

This clonotype was observed a few times. This rearrangement joins TRBV12-3 or TRBV12-4 to TRBJ1-5; D may be TRBD1 (5 bases). The CDR3 spans 16 residues. Trimming took 7 bases from V and 1 from J, leaving 17 bases between them. This CDR3 reads CASTPEKGQSNQPQHF. The CDR3, as DNA: TGTGCCAGCACCCCAGAAAAGGGGCAAAGCAATCAGCCCCAGCATTTT.

There are a few counts of this clonotype. The chain combines TRBV5-6 with TRBJ2-3, with no clear D. CDR1 and CDR2 from the germline V gene are SGHDT and YYEEEE. V lost 5 bases to trimming and J lost 4 bases, with 17 bases between them. The CDR3 length is 15 residues. The chain's CDR3 is CASSPRQSVADTQYF. The CDR3 bases are TGTGCCAGCAGTCCCCGTCAGAGCGTTGCAGATACGCAGTATTTT.

This clonotype was detected ten times or more. The chain employs TRBV6-5 and TRBJ2-7; 7 bases align to TRBD2. This CDR3 is built from 14 residues. Germline V gene lookup returns CDR1 MNHEY and CDR2 SVGAGI. J was trimmed by 3 bases and V by 0 bases; bases with no gene match: 2. The DNA of the CDR3 is TGTGCCAGCAGTTACTCGGGCGGGGGCTACGAGCAGTACTTC. Amino acids: CASSYSGGGYEQYF.

This clonotype turned up a few times. The chain carries TRBV25-1 and TRBJ2-3; no definite D call. The V end lost 0 bases, the J end lost 2 bases, and 3 bases lay between the germline ends. Per germline, CDR1 MGHDK and CDR2 SYGVNS. CDR3 length equals 13 residues. CDR3 nucleotides: TGTGCCAGCAGTGAATACACCACAGATACGCAGTATTTT. This gives the protein CASSEYTTDTQYF.

V is TRBV7-2 and J is TRBJ2-2; maybe TRBD2 (6 bases). Trimming shortened V by 5 bases and J by 7 bases, and 14 bases separated the two germline ends. Germline CDR1 reads SGHTA; CDR2 reads FQGNSA. There are 14 residues in the CDR3. CDR3 sequence reads: CASSPDPGVGELFF. In DNA form, the CDR3 reads TGTGCCAGCAGCCCGGACCCGGGGGTCGGGGAGCTGTTTTTT. Variable domain in full (rest from reference TRBV7-2 and TRBJ2-2): GAGVSQSPSNKVTEKGKDVELRCDPISGHTALYWYRQSLGQGLEFLIYFQGNSAPDKSGLPSDRFSAERTGGSVSTLTIQRTQQEDSAVYLCASSPDPGVGELFFGEGSRLTVL.

With respect to this clonotype: A much larger clonotype is one base distant, so this may be a read error. The chain uses TRBV20-1 and TRBJ2-5; D is perhaps TRBD2 (6 bases). CDR1 and CDR2 from the germline V gene are DFQATT and SNEGSKA (reference sequence). The CDR3 spans 13 residues. Trimming removed 2 bases from V and 9 bases from J, with 16 bases in between. CDR3 sequence: CSARCTEGSPQYF. The CDR3 bases are TGCAGTGCTAGATGCACGGAGGGGAGCCCCCAGTACTTC.

This chain joins TRBV7-2 and TRBJ2-3, with D unclear. The CDR3 totals 14 residues. V lost 2 bases and J 0 bases, leaving 6 bases between the germline ends. The V gene's germline CDR1 is SGHTA and CDR2 FQGNSA. The CDR3 is CASSLQRSTDTQYF. The CDR3 DNA reads as TGTGCCAGCAGCTTACAGCGTAGCACAGATACGCAGTATTTT.

V and J are TRBV28 and TRBJ2-3; 7 bases are a match to TRBD1. The CDR3 totals 14 residues. The germline CDR1 and CDR2 sequences are MDHEN and SYDVKM. The J segment lost 4 bases and the V segment lost 6 bases, leaving 7 bases of the junction unmatched. The CDR3 region is CASSYRGFSDTQYF. DNA of the CDR3: TGTGCCAGCAGCTACAGGGGTTTTTCAGATACGCAGTATTTT. The variable domain in full, completed from reference TRBV28 and TRBJ2-3, reads DVKVTQSSRYLVKRTGEKVFLECVQDMDHENMFWYRQDPGLGLRLIYFSYDVKMKEKGDIPEGYSVSREKKERFSLILESASTNQTSMYLCASSYRGFSDTQYFGPGTRLTVL.

CDR3 nucleotides: TGTGCCTGGAGTGTGGGGACAAGGATGAACACTGAAGCTTTCTTT. It translates to CAWSVGTRMNTEAFF. The J gene is TRBJ1-1, the V gene TRBV30; the D gene is possibly TRBD1 (6 bases). V lost 0 bases to trimming and J lost 0 bases, with 11 bases between them. This CDR3 is built from 15 residues. The germline CDR1 and CDR2 sequences are GTSNPN and SVGIG (reference sequence).

In its sample, this clonotype was seen many times. The gene calls are TRBV27 and TRBJ2-3; a possible D gene is TRBD1 (6 bases). From germline, CDR1 is MNHEY and CDR2 SMNVEV (reference sequence). CDR3 size: 16 residues. V was clipped by 9 bases and J by 1 base, with 20 bases between them. The CDR3: CARLRTVEDGTDTQYF. In nucleotides, the CDR3 is TGTGCCAGACTACGGACAGTGGAGGATGGCACAGATACGCAGTATTTT.

The CDR3 bases are TGCGCCAGCAGTAGGTACAACTCGGGCACCGGGGAGCTGTTTTTT. It encodes CASSRYNSGTGELFF. The chain links TRBV4-1 to TRBJ2-2; D unresolved. CDR1 and CDR2 (germline): MGHRA, YSYEKL. The germline V and J ends were trimmed by 6 bases and 4 bases, with 15 bases remaining between them. The CDR3 length is 15 residues.